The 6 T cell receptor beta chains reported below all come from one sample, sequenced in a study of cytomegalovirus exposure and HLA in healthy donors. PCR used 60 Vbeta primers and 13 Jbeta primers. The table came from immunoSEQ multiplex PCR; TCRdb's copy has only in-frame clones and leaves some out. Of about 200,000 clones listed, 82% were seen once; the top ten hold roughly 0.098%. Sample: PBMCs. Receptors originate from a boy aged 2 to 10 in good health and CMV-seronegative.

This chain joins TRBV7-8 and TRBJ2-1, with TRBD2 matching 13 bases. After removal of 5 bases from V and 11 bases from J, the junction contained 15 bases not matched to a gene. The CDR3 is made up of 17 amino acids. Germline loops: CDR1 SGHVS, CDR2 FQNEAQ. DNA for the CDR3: TGTGCCAGCAGCGCGTATGGTGGCGGGACTAGCGGGGTCAAGCAGTTCTTC. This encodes CASSAYGGGTSGVKQFF.

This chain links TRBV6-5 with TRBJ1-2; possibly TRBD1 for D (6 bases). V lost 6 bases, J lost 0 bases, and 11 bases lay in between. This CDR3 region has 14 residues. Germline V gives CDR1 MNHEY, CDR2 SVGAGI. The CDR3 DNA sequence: TGTGCCAGCAGCCCCCGGGACACTAACTATGGCTACACCTTC. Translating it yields CASSPRDTNYGYTF.

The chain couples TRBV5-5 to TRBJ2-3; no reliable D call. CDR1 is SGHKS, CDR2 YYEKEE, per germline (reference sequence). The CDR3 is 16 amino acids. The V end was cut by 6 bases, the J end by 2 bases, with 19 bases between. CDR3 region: CASTGLGPPYTDTQYF. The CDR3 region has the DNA TGTGCCAGCACCGGGTTAGGCCCCCCCTACACAGATACGCAGTATTTT.

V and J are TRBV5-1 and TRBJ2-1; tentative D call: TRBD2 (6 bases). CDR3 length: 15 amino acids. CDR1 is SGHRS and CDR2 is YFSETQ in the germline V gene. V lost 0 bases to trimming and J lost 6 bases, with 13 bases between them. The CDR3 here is CASSLGAGPGNEQFF. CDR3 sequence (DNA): TGCGCCAGCAGCTTGGGCGCGGGACCGGGCAATGAGCAGTTCTTC.

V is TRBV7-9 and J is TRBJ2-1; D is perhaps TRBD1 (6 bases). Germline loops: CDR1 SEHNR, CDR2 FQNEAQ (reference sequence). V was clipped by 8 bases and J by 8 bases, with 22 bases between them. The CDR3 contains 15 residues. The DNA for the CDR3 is TGTGCCAGCTCAGGGGCGCCGGGAAGCTTCGATGAGCAGTTCTTC. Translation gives CASSGAPGSFDEQFF.

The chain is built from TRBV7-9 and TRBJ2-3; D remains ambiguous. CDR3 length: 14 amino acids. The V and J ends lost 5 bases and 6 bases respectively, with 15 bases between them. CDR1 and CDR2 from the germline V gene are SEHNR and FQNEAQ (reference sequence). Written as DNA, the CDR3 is TGTGCCAGCAGCCCCCGGTCCTCATGGGATACGCAGTATTTT. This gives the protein CASSPRSSWDTQYF.